The entry below describes one T cell receptor beta chain. The target antigen is unknown. Stated time point: week 47, end of study. Each dose delivered 300 ug of mutant IDH1 20-mer peptide subcutaneously with imiquimod. Patients underwent eight vaccinations, which took place in weeks 1, 3, 5, 7, 11, 15, 19 and 23. Assay: immunoSEQ multiplex PCR; the TCRdb copy retains only in-frame clones and omits some. Of approximately 84,000 clones in the sample, roughly 77% were seen once. These data originate in a study of a mutant IDH1 vaccine in newly diagnosed glioma. V lost 7 bases and J 5 bases, leaving 11 bases between the germline ends. Germline V gene data show CDR1 as MNHNS and CDR2 as SASEGT. This CDR3 has 13 residues.

This chain connects TRBV6-1 to TRBJ2-2, with D perhaps matching TRBD1 or TRBD2 (5 bases each). The specimen comprised PBMCs, sampled from a glioma patient whose treatment included an IDH1 peptide vaccine. This clonotype was sampled from a man aged 40-49 years with glioma. The CDR3 is CASIPRETGELFF. The CDR3 DNA reads TGTGCCAGCATTCCCAGGGAGACCGGGGAGCTGTTTTTT.